Below are 5 T cell receptor beta chains sequenced from a single sample in a study of OX40 agonist ivuxolimab in advanced cancers. Using immunoSEQ multiplex PCR, the repertoire was profiled, and TCRdb retains in-frame clones only, with some absent. The profile shows about 72,000 clones, 75% to 90% of them singletons. The sequencing used CD4+ or CD8+ T cells sorted from blood, collected in a trial of the OX40 agonist ivuxolimab. These receptors were obtained from an adult with an advanced solid tumor such as melanoma, head and neck, liver or kidney cancer.

This clone was observed a single time. The chain uses TRBV19 and TRBJ1-5, with a tentative D call TRBD1 (5 bases). Trimming took 3 bases from V and 5 from J, leaving 17 bases between them. In germline, CDR1 is LNHDA, CDR2 SQIVND (reference sequence). This CDR3 has 16 residues. The chain's CDR3 is CASSIGSRESDQPQHF. The CDR3 DNA reads as TGTGCCAGTAGTATTGGTTCCAGGGAAAGCGATCAGCCCCAGCATTTT.

V and J are TRBV5-4 and TRBJ2-1; D gene uncertain. Deletions cut 1 base from V and 8 bases from J, with 13 bases between. Looked up from germline, CDR1 is SGHNT and CDR2 is YYREEE (reference sequence). The CDR3 loop spans 14 amino acids. CDR3 sequence (DNA): TGTGCCAGCAGCTTGCCTAGTCCCGGCGATGAGCAGTTCTTC. This gives the protein CASSLPSPGDEQFF.

J is TRBJ1-5 and V is TRBV19; D gene ambiguous. The CDR3 sequence is 15 residues long. The V end lost 7 bases, the J end lost 0 bases, and 13 bases lay between the germline ends. Germline V lookup: CDR1 LNHDA, CDR2 SQIVND (reference sequence). The CDR3 coding sequence is TGTGCCAGTACCCCGATTCCCCGTAGCAATCAGCCCCAGCATTTT. This encodes CASTPIPRSNQPQHF.

The chain joins TRBV6-1 to TRBJ1-2; D is possibly TRBD1 (5 bases). The V end lost 4 bases, the J end lost 3 bases, and 6 bases lay between the germline ends. The CDR3 has 12 amino acids. CDR1 and CDR2 from the germline V gene are MNHNS and SASEGT. CDR3 in DNA: TGTGCCAGCAGTGGACAGTACTATGGCTACACCTTC. This sequence encodes CASSGQYYGYTF.

The chain uses TRBV6-4 and TRBJ2-2; D gene uncertain. V was clipped by 4 bases and J by 4 bases, with 13 bases between them. The CDR3 length is 15 residues. Germline V lookup: CDR1 MRHNA, CDR2 SNTAGT. This CDR3 is CASSVQGIGTGELFF. The CDR3 DNA sequence: TGTGCCAGCAGTGTTCAAGGGATCGGCACCGGGGAGCTGTTTTTT.